Each of the 13 T cell receptor delta chains below was sequenced from the same sample in a study of γδ T cells in repeated Plasmodium falciparum infection. TCRdb fed the multiplex PCR reads to CATT. The repertoire holds about 48,000 delta-chain clones, with about 1.5% as singletons. Gammadelta T cells were flow-sorted from PBMC into Vgamma9/Vdelta2+ and Vdelta2-negative populations for bulk analysis. Sequenced material: gamma-delta T cells from blood. The receptors originated from a pool of human donors (malaria-infected and uninfected, not separated).

The table lists this clone with many counts. Being one base from a much bigger clone, this may be a read error. The sample carries other DNA sequences with the same CDR3. The chain uses TRDV1 and TRDJ1; D not resolved. The V end lost 7 bases, the J end lost 5 bases, and 8 bases lay between the germline ends. CDR3 size: 11 residues. CDR1 TSWWSYY and CDR2 QGS come from the germline V gene. CDR3 sequence (DNA): TGTGCTCTTGACATTGTAGATAAACTCATCTTT. This codes for CALDIVDKLIF.

This chain connects TRDV1 to TRDJ1; D is possibly TRDD3 (5 bases). The J gene, absent from TCRdb, was called here by matching the DNA to germline. Deletions cut 1 base from V and 2 bases from J, with 20 bases between. Per germline, CDR1 TSWWSYY and CDR2 QGS. This CDR3 spans 18 amino acids. The DNA of the CDR3 is TGTGCTCTTGGGGAACCCATTCGGGCCAGGAGGGATACCGATAAACTCATCTTT. As protein: CALGEPIRARRDTDKLIF.

About this clone itself: TCRdb's entry gives the protein of a much larger clone, which mismatches this DNA's translation at residue 7, likely from a read error; the protein reported here is translated from the DNA. CDR3 sequence (DNA): TGTGCTCTTGGGGACCGCGGCTGGGGGATACCCAGAAACACCGATAAACTCATCTTT. Residues: CALGDRGWGIPRNTDKLIF. The V and J genes are TRDV1 and TRDJ1; 11 bases fit TRDD3. Since TCRdb gives no J gene, matching the DNA to germline was used here to assign it. Losses at the gene ends were 3 bases for V and 0 bases for J; bases not matched to a gene: 12. This CDR3 has 19 amino acids. Germline V gives CDR1 TSWWSYY, CDR2 QGS.

This clone is medium-sized by share. The same CDR3 can be traced to other DNA sequences in this sample. The chain carries TRDV1 and TRDJ1; 8 positions match TRDD3. Losses at the gene ends were 3 bases for V and 3 bases for J; bases not matched to a gene: 21. The CDR3 has 20 residues. CDR1 is TSWWSYY and CDR2 is QGS in the germline V gene. The CDR3 DNA reads TGTGCTCTTGGGGATTCGTACTGGGGGTCCACCGGAGTCTGGCCCGATAAACTCATCTTT. It is translated as CALGDSYWGSTGVWPDKLIF.

This clone was detected only a few times. Only one base separates this from a far larger clonotype, so it likely reflects a read error. The sample carries other DNA sequences with the same CDR3. The chain joins TRDV1 to TRDJ1; a weak D match, TRDD3 (7 bases). The J gene is not listed in TCRdb, so it was assigned here from a DNA match to germline. Deletions cut 2 bases from V and 7 bases from J, with 29 bases between. CDR3 size: 19 residues. The germline V gene has CDR1 TSWWSYY and CDR2 QGS. CDR3 loop: CALGEEVLRAWGLEVKLIF. The CDR3 DNA reads TGTGCTCTTGGGGAAGAAGTCCTACGGGCCTGGGGGCTCGAAGTTAAACTCATCTTT.

Comment on this clone: A far larger clone is a single base away, which makes a read error likely. Additional DNA sequences in this sample encode the identical CDR3. This chain connects TRDV1 to TRDJ1; D gene ambiguous. Here the J gene was assigned by germline matching of the DNA, as TCRdb has none. The V and J ends lost 4 bases and 0 bases respectively, with 24 bases between them. This CDR3 has 19 amino acids. The germline V gene has CDR1 TSWWSYY and CDR2 QGS. CDR3 sequence (DNA): TGTGCTCTTGGGGTCCCGAGCCTCCGATCAAATGAGTACACCGATAAACTCATCTTT. As protein: CALGVPSLRSNEYTDKLIF.

This clone qualifies as medium-sized. The sample holds other DNA sequences that translate to the same CDR3. V is TRDV1 and J is TRDJ1; D ambiguous. The germline V gene has CDR1 TSWWSYY and CDR2 QGS. With 2 bases removed from V and 7 bases from J, the gap between germline ends came to 14 bases. The CDR3 is made up of 14 amino acids. The CDR3 region is CALGEKRSHGKLIF. CDR3 DNA: TGTGCTCTTGGGGAAAAAAGGAGTCATGGTAAACTCATCTTT.

This clone occurred a few times. The translation of this DNA and the TCRdb protein of a much larger clone differ at residue 2, probably owing to a read error; the protein shown here is translated from the DNA. The chain combines TRDV1 with TRDJ1; 7 nucleotides align to TRDD3. TCRdb is silent on the J gene; assignment here came from matching the DNA to germline. The CDR3 is 17 amino acids. CDR1 is TSWWSYY, CDR2 QGS, per germline. The CDR3 loop reads CSLGGIGGDLYTDKLIF. CDR3 DNA sequence: TGTTCTCTTGGGGGAATAGGGGGGGATCTGTACACCGATAAACTCATCTTT.

Turning to this clone: The amino acid sequence in TCRdb belongs to a much larger clone and departs from this DNA's translation at residue 14, likely a sequencing read error; the sequence shown is translated from the DNA. The chain has TRDV1 and TRDJ1; TRDD3 matches at 8 bases. TCRdb offers no J gene call, so here the DNA was matched to germline to obtain one. V was pared by 3 bases and J by 3 bases, with 18 bases of the junction left unmatched. Germline assignment: CDR1 TSWWSYY and CDR2 QGS. This CDR3 has 19 residues. The CDR3 DNA reads TGTGCTCTTGGGGATTCTACGGCTGGGGGACCTTTCACAGCCGATAAACTCATCTTT. This translates into CALGDSTAGGPFTADKLIF.

As to this clone: TCRdb shows a much larger clone's protein in place of this DNA's translation, and the two differ at residue 7, likely through a read error; the protein shown is translated from the DNA. V usage is TRDV1 and J usage is TRDJ1; the match to TRDD3 covers 9 bases. TCRdb gives no J gene; it was assigned here by matching the DNA to germline. V was pared by 2 bases and J by 0 bases, with 31 bases of the junction left unmatched. The CDR3 loop spans 25 amino acids. In germline, CDR1 is TSWWSYY, CDR2 QGS. CDR3 region: CALGEKPKLAFQWGYWGTYTDKLIF. CDR3 nucleotide sequence: TGTGCTCTTGGGGAAAAACCAAAGTTGGCCTTCCAGTGGGGATACTGGGGGACCTACACCGATAAACTCATCTTT.

This clone was seen a handful of times. This likely reflects a read error, since a far larger clone is one base away. At the DNA level, this CDR3 is encoded by other sequences in the same sample as well. This chain uses TRDV2 with TRDJ3, with 9 bases aligning to TRDD3. The J gene, absent from TCRdb, was called here by matching the DNA to germline. Germline lookup yields CDR1 GEAIGNYY and CDR2 EKD. CDR3 length equals 19 residues. Trimming removed 0 bases from V and 5 bases from J; junction bases left unmatched: 10. CDR3 residues: CACDTLLGDTLGDTRQMFF. CDR3 DNA: TGTGCCTGTGACACCCTACTAGGGGATACGCTGGGGGACACCCGACAGATGTTTTTC.

Comments on this clone: The protein given by TCRdb reflects a much larger clone and differs at residue 15 from this DNA's translation, likely from a read error; the protein shown is the DNA's translation. The chain joins TRDV1 to TRDJ1; either TRDD2 or TRDD3 may supply D (5 bases each). As TCRdb names no J gene, one was assigned here on the basis of a DNA match to germline. Germline values: CDR1 TSWWSYY, CDR2 QGS. Trimming left V 2 bases short and J 5 bases short, with 45 bases between. This CDR3 region has 25 residues. The CDR3 coding sequence is TGTGCTCTTGGGGAATCCAGCACTCCTATGAGGCCCCGACTGGAGTCGGCTCATCCGGCTGATAAACTCATCTTT. It specifies CALGESSTPMRPRLESAHPADKLIF.

This clone has just a few counts. The protein that TCRdb holds for this DNA derives from a much larger clone and differs from the translated DNA at residue 10, which likely indicates a read error; the protein shown here is translated from the DNA. The genes are TRDV1 and TRDJ1; D may be TRDD2 (5 bases). Germline V gene data show CDR1 as TSWWSYY and CDR2 as QGS. The V and J ends lost 3 bases and 3 bases respectively, with 14 bases between them. CDR3 length: 15 amino acids. For the CDR3, the DNA is TGTGCTCTTGGGGATAGACCCTTCTACGCCGATAAACTCATCTTT. Translated, it gives CALGDRPFYADKLIF.